Listed here are 18 T cell receptor beta chains from one sample, sequenced in a study of regulatory and conventional T cells in RAG deficiency. Conventional CD4+ T cells were sorted from blood as CD25-low CD127-high cells. Only in-frame clones appear in the TCRdb table, and some are missing; sequencing was by immunoSEQ multiplex PCR. The sample carries tens of thousands of clones, around 96% recorded once. A further study also used this sample, focusing on regulatory T cells. This second study notes: Primers: 52 TRBV forward and 13 TRBJ reverse.

Sequenced material: CD25- CD4+ T cells sorted from blood. The receptors were sampled from a human donor in good health.

This sequence joins TRBV15 and TRBJ2-5; maybe TRBD1 (6 bases). Germline loops: CDR1 LNHNV, CDR2 YYDKDF (reference sequence). CDR3 length: 14 residues. V shed 8 bases and J shed 2 bases, with 15 bases lying between them. The CDR3 DNA is TGTGCCACCTCCAGGGGACGAGGTCAAGAGACCCAGTACTTC. Translated, it gives CATSRGRGQETQYF.

The rearrangement joins TRBV19 to TRBJ2-2; D gene ambiguous. Trimming shortened V by 5 bases and J by 4 bases, and 8 bases separated the two germline ends. This CDR3 has 13 amino acids. The germline V gene encodes CDR1 LNHDA and CDR2 SQIVND (reference sequence). CDR3 loop: CASSPRLTGELFF. The CDR3 region has the DNA TGTGCCAGTAGTCCGAGACTCACCGGGGAGCTGTTTTTT.

The gene calls are TRBV7-9 and TRBJ1-4; D perhaps matches TRBD1 (5 bases). The CDR3 extends over 15 amino acids. The V end was cut by 5 bases, the J end by 7 bases, with 17 bases between. Germline-derived CDR1 and CDR2 are SEHNR and FQNEAQ (reference sequence). The CDR3 protein is CASSPRGALPEKLFF. Written as DNA, the CDR3 is TGTGCCAGCAGCCCCCGTGGGGCACTCCCTGAAAAACTGTTTTTT.

The V and J genes are TRBV4-3 and TRBJ2-1; 12 positions match TRBD2. The J segment lost 8 bases and the V segment lost 4 bases, leaving 15 bases of the junction unmatched. CDR1 and CDR2 from the germline V gene are LGHNA and YSLEER. CDR3 size: 18 residues. The CDR3 region is CASSRPPSGGESEDEQFF. The DNA for the CDR3 is TGCGCCAGCAGCCGACCACCTAGCGGGGGGGAATCCGAAGATGAGCAGTTCTTC.

The chain carries TRBV4-1 and TRBJ1-1; TRBD1 aligns across 9 bases. This CDR3 contains 16 residues. The junction had 14 bases not matched to a gene; V was cut back by 6 bases and J by 6 bases. Germline V gene data show CDR1 as MGHRA and CDR2 as YSYEKL. The CDR3 nucleotides read TGCGCCAGCAGGTACAGGGGGCGCCGGAGAATCCCTGAAGCTTTCTTT. It specifies CASRYRGRRRIPEAFF.

The V call is TRBV14, the J call TRBJ1-2, with D possibly TRBD1 on 5 matching bases. CDR1 and CDR2 (germline): SGHDN, FVKESK. This CDR3 comprises 13 residues. V was trimmed by 2 bases and J by 9 bases, leaving 13 bases between them. The CDR3 loop reads CASSQLRGLSYTF. The DNA of the CDR3 is TGTGCCAGCAGCCAACTTAGGGGCCTAAGCTACACCTTC. Full variable domain (missing parts from reference TRBV14 and TRBJ1-2): EAGVTQFPSHSVIEKGQTVTLRCDPISGHDNLYWYRRVMGKEIKFLLHFVKESKQDESGMPNNRFLAERTGGTYSTLKVQPAELEDSGVYFCASSQLRGLSYTFGSGTRLTVV.

V and J are TRBV30 and TRBJ1-2; the D gene is possibly TRBD1 (5 bases). Germline V CDR1 and CDR2: GTSNPN, SVGIG (reference sequence). This CDR3 contains 14 residues. The V and J ends lost 3 bases and 2 bases respectively, with 13 bases between them. CDR3 loop: CAWSSSRANYGYTF. The CDR3 nucleotides read TGTGCCTGGAGCAGTAGCAGGGCCAACTATGGCTACACCTTC. The complete variable domain, with remaining parts taken from reference TRBV30 and TRBJ1-2, reads SQTIHQWPATLVQPVGSPLSLECTVEGTSNPNLYWYRQAAGRGLQLLFYSVGIGQISSEVPQNLSASRPQDRQFILSSKKLLLSDSGFYLCAWSSSRANYGYTFGSGTRLTVV.

This chain connects TRBV18 to TRBJ1-1; no clear D. The length of the CDR3 is 16 residues. V lost 2 bases and J 1 base, leaving 14 bases between the germline ends. Germline V CDR1 and CDR2: KGHSH, LQKENI. CDR3 protein: CASSPSTARGNTEAFF. The CDR3 DNA is TGTGCCAGCTCACCATCAACAGCTCGGGGGAACACTGAAGCTTTCTTT.

This clone was observed once. The chain employs TRBV7-2 and TRBJ2-7, with D possibly TRBD1 on 5 matching bases. The CDR3 has 18 amino acids. CDR1 is SGHTA, CDR2 FQGNSA, per germline. V lost 1 base to trimming and J lost 2 bases, with 21 bases between them. CDR3 coding DNA: TGTGCCAGCAGCTTAGGTTTAGTATGGGCAGGGCCTCCCTACGAGCAGTACTTC. This sequence encodes CASSLGLVWAGPPYEQYF.

In its sample, this clone was seen once. This chain links TRBV4-3 with TRBJ1-2; TRBD1 matches 9 bases. Germline-derived CDR1 and CDR2 are LGHNA and YSLEER. V was clipped by 3 bases and J by 6 bases; unmatched bases: 11. This CDR3 contains 16 residues. The CDR3 spells CASSQAPGQGLDGYTF. The CDR3, as DNA: TGCGCCAGCAGCCAGGCCCCGGGACAGGGATTAGATGGCTACACCTTC.

The chain has TRBV2 and TRBJ1-1; TRBD1 agrees at 7 bases. Germline V gene sequence: CDR1 SNHLY, CDR2 FYNNEI. Unmatched junction bases numbered 16, after V lost 1 base and J lost 5 bases. The CDR3 sequence is 18 residues long. CDR3 coding DNA: TGTGCCAGCAGTGAAGACAGGGGCGATCCCAACCCAAGGACTGAAGCTTTCTTT. Protein sequence: CASSEDRGDPNPRTEAFF.

The chain joins TRBV19 to TRBJ1-1, with a weak D call TRBD1 (5 bases). The ends were cut back, 5 bases at V and 0 bases at J, with 10 bases in the middle. The CDR3 contains 14 residues. Germline-derived CDR1 and CDR2 are LNHDA and SQIVND (reference sequence). This chain's CDR3 is CASSAWGVNTEAFF. For the CDR3, the DNA is TGTGCCAGTAGTGCATGGGGGGTGAACACTGAAGCTTTCTTT.

The V call is TRBV28, the J call TRBJ2-6; the D gene is possibly TRBD1 (5 bases). The CDR3 sequence is 13 residues long. Per germline, CDR1 MDHEN and CDR2 SYDVKM. V dropped 6 bases and J dropped 2 bases, with 5 bases sitting between them. The chain's CDR3 is CASRGPGANVLTF. In nucleotides, the CDR3 is TGTGCCAGCAGGGGGCCTGGGGCCAACGTCCTGACTTTC.

This chain connects TRBV2 to TRBJ2-1; tentatively, D is TRBD1 (5 bases). Trimming took 3 bases from V and 0 from J, leaving 12 bases between them. The germline V gene encodes CDR1 SNHLY and CDR2 FYNNEI. This CDR3 contains 16 residues. The CDR3 sequence: CASSDSRTYSYNEQFF. Here the CDR3 DNA reads TGTGCCAGCAGTGATTCAAGGACATACTCCTACAATGAGCAGTTCTTC.

CDR3 protein: CASSPVSERGYGYTF. CDR3 nucleotides: TGTGCCAGCTCACCCGTTTCGGAAAGGGGCTATGGCTACACCTTC. The chain recombines TRBV18 with TRBJ1-2; D is perhaps TRBD1 (5 bases). Trimming took off 3 bases at V and 4 bases at J, with 15 bases between the two ends. Germline values: CDR1 KGHSH, CDR2 LQKENI. The CDR3 extends over 15 amino acids.

The gene calls are TRBV27 and TRBJ1-5, with a tentative D call TRBD1 (6 bases). Germline loops: CDR1 MNHEY, CDR2 SMNVEV (reference sequence). Trimming pared 2 bases from V and 5 bases from J, leaving 10 bases between. This CDR3 contains 14 residues. The CDR3 spells CASSLTYRDQPQHF. The CDR3 nucleotides are TGTGCCAGCAGTTTAACTTACAGGGATCAGCCCCAGCATTTT.

This chain uses TRBV10-3 with TRBJ2-3, with 10 bases that match TRBD2. Germline assignment: CDR1 ENHRY and CDR2 SYGVKD. The CDR3 is 13 residues long. J was trimmed by 11 bases and V by 2 bases; bases with no gene match: 4. In DNA form, the CDR3 reads TGTGCCATCAGTGAGCCCGGACTAGCGGTGCAGTATTTT. Encoded protein: CAISEPGLAVQYF.

The genes are TRBV6-6 and TRBJ2-4; D is unresolved. This CDR3 comprises 14 residues. Per germline, CDR1 MNHNY and CDR2 SVGAGI (reference sequence). Trimming removed 4 bases from V and 4 bases from J, with 11 bases in between. The CDR3 DNA sequence: TGTGCCAGCAGTTCCCAAACAGTTAAAAACATTCAGTACTTC. Translation: CASSSQTVKNIQYF.